This T cell receptor beta chain was observed in a study of Graves' ophthalmopathy and Graves' hyperthyroidism. Study at large: No treatment had been given when peripheral blood was collected at initial diagnosis.

The TCR beta CDR3 regions underwent amplification from RNA transcripts. Second-round multiplex PCR came after a first-round RT-PCR that employed HTBI primers. TCRdb reprocessed the multiplex PCR reads with MiXCR, giving one entry per CDR3 protein. The sample has approximately 160,000 distinct CDR3 sequences, roughly two fifths seen once. Ophthalmopathy donors' eye disease showed moderate-to-severe activity, CAS of at least 3, NOSPECS of at least 4 and duration under 3 months. Diagnosis used clinical symptoms, serum thyroxine, TRAb, thyroid ultrasound and orbital computed tomography. A remark on this clonotype: The antigen is unknown.

General study points: The model's prediction of ophthalmopathy progression had roughly 71% sensitivity and around 72% specificity.

The V gene's germline CDR1 is SQVTM and CDR2 ANQGSEA. This CDR3 is 14 amino acids long. The V segment lost 6 bases and the J segment 5 bases; nucleotides outside the gene matches: 8. The sequence came from a woman aged 40 to 50 with Graves' ophthalmopathy. The sequenced material came from peripheral blood. The chain links TRBV29-1 to TRBJ2-5; 11 bases match TRBD2. CDR3 protein: CSVKLAGDLETQYF. Here the CDR3 DNA reads TGCAGCGTGAAACTAGCGGGAGATCTGGAGACCCAGTACTTC.